This T cell receptor (beta chain) was sequenced in a study of cytomegalovirus exposure and HLA in healthy donors. Whole-study findings and limits: TCR beta V- and J-gene trimming, according to a later analysis, was linked to a missense DCLRE1C variant. Researchers reported that a few CMV-associated chains were confirmed in vitro as CMV antigen-specific. The study labeled 164 TCR beta chains cytomegalovirus-associated.

Concerning this clone: Its specificity is unknown. Its ends do not fully match the called genes, so a read error is possible.

The CDR3 consists of 14 residues. Germline V gene sequence: CDR1 SGHRS, CDR2 YFSETQ. PCR amplification relied on 60 Vbeta primers (plus 13 Jbeta primers). Libraries were prepared by immunoSEQ multiplex PCR; TCRdb keeps only in-frame clonotypes and omits some of them. The sample holds more than 95,000 clones; 75% to 90% are singletons and the top ten take 6.9%. Sequencing was performed on PBMCs. The TCR was taken from a man aged 30 to 45 in good health and CMV-seropositive. This chain joins TRBV5-1 and TRBJ1-5; possible D gene TRBD1, 5 bases. DNA for the CDR3: TGCACCAGCAGCTTGGATGCGGGGGAAGGGCCCCAGCATTTT. Encoded protein: CTSSLDAGEGPQHF. The entire variable domain, with the rest obtained from reference TRBV5-1 and TRBJ1-5, is as follows: KAGVTQTPRYLIKTRGQQVTLSCSPISGHRSVSWYQQTPGQGLQFLFEYFSETQRNKGNFPGRFSGRQFSNSRSEMNVSTLELGDSALYLCTSSLDAGEGPQHFGDGTRLSIL.